Here is one T cell receptor beta chain with its context. The data originate from a study of beta chain features in type 1 diabetes. Germline lookup yields CDR1 LNHDA and CDR2 SQIVND (reference sequence). The CDR3 runs 13 residues. With 7 bases removed from V and 8 bases from J, the gap between germline ends came to 15 bases. Reverse transcribing all isolated RNA meant expressed TCRB transcripts were sequenced. Some clones are missing from TCRdb's copy, which holds only in-frame ones; the method was immunoSEQ multiplex PCR. The table includes 350,000 to 450,000 clones, approximately 13% detected once. The chain combines TRBV19 with TRBJ2-4; a possible D gene is TRBD1 (6 bases). This TCR derives from a man in his thirties or forties in good health. The sample was naive CD4+ T cells from blood. The CDR3 sequence is CASTSTGGDIQYF. Here the CDR3 DNA reads TGTGCCAGTACCTCGACAGGAGGCGACATTCAGTACTTC. The whole variable domain, remainder taken from reference TRBV19 and TRBJ2-4, is DGGITQSPKYLFRKEGQNVTLSCEQNLNHDAMYWYRQDPGQGLRLIYYSQIVNDFQKGDIAEGYSVSREKKESFPLTVTSAQKNPTAFYLCASTSTGGDIQYFGAGTRLSVL.